This is a list of T cell receptor beta chains from one sample in a study of blood T cell repertoires in COVID-19. This table comes from immunoSEQ multiplex PCR, and its TCRdb copy is limited to in-frame clones, with some not included. The table shows about 440,000 clones, with roughly 90% occurring only once. The specimen was peripheral blood. These receptors came from a woman aged 25 to 39 with acute or convalescent COVID-19. CDR3s leave out the opening cysteine and the closing phenylalanine or tryptophan. The order of the fields is J gene, V gene, CDR3 protein.

J gene: TRBJ2-2
V gene: TRBV4-1
CDR3 protein: ASSPGLFTGELF

J gene: TRBJ1-4
V gene: TRBV27
CDR3 protein: ASSPGQGIFYGLF

J gene: TRBJ2-1
V gene: TRBV5-1
CDR3 protein: ASSLAGLAEDNEQF

J gene: TRBJ1-1
V gene: TRBV5-5
CDR3 protein: ASSQTAPEAF

J gene: TRBJ1-5
V gene: TRBV6-1
CDR3 protein: ASSDSGGPLYGNQPQH

J gene: TRBJ2-7
V gene: TRBV14
CDR3 protein: ASSPTSGGPEQY

J gene: TRBJ1-5
V gene: TRBV24-1
CDR3 protein: ATSDSDQPQH

J gene: TRBJ2-7
V gene: TRBV3-1/TRBV3-2
CDR3 protein: ASSQDGRGFYEQY

J gene: TRBJ2-3
V gene: TRBV5-1
CDR3 protein: ASTGLVGTDTQY

J gene: TRBJ2-7
V gene: TRBV18
CDR3 protein: ASSPTLDSPEQY

J gene: TRBJ2-7
V gene: TRBV7-9
CDR3 protein: ASSPGDGRKSSYEQY

J gene: TRBJ1-1
V gene: TRBV6-5
CDR3 protein: ASATTLGQTEAF

J gene: TRBJ1-2
V gene: TRBV6-5
CDR3 protein: ASSVQYYGYT

J gene: TRBJ1-5
V gene: TRBV19
CDR3 protein: ASSTVTGNQPQH

J gene: TRBJ2-2
V gene: TRBV19
CDR3 protein: ASSIGPGSGITGELF

J gene: TRBJ1-1
V gene: TRBV11-1
CDR3 protein: ASSLIRGNTEAF

J gene: TRBJ2-5
V gene: TRBV28
CDR3 protein: ASSELEQAGTGPQETQY

J gene: TRBJ1-1
V gene: TRBV28
CDR3 protein: ASNDRGVWTEAF

J gene: TRBJ2-7
V gene: TRBV5-6
CDR3 protein: ASSPWDRGVLGEQY

J gene: TRBJ1-1
V gene: TRBV5-4
CDR3 protein: AGSLQAGKAF

J gene: TRBJ2-5
V gene: TRBV3-1/TRBV3-2
CDR3 protein: ASALAAQETQY

J gene: TRBJ2-5
V gene: TRBV15
CDR3 protein: ATSRTPDRGETQY

J gene: TRBJ2-6
V gene: TRBV7-2
CDR3 protein: ASSLGGDPGANVLT

J gene: TRBJ1-2
V gene: TRBV29-1
CDR3 protein: SVDRDREGNGYT

J gene: TRBJ1-2
V gene: TRBV28
CDR3 protein: ASSPQAGTTRYGYT

J gene: TRBJ2-5
V gene: TRBV5-1
CDR3 protein: ASSLSPLRGASKETQY

J gene: TRBJ2-1
V gene: TRBV6-5
CDR3 protein: ASSPPRSGGDEQF